One and the same sample provided the 30 T cell receptor beta chains below, sequenced in a study of T cell repertoires in cytomegalovirus infection. TCRdb ran MiXCR on the reads and lists one entry per CDR3 protein. The data show under 850,000 distinct CDR3 sequences, 33% seen once. No cognate antigen is known for these TCRs. The sample consisted of cultured PBMCs, taken from culture after CMV antigen stimulation. All receptors come from a human donor in good health (CMV status not recorded). Some clones in this sample may be carry-over from other donors' samples.

This clonotype was picked up a small number of times. The V gene is TRBV25-1, the J gene TRBJ2-2; D gene unclear. The germline V and J ends were trimmed by 1 base and 5 bases, with 14 bases remaining between them. This CDR3 region has 16 residues. In germline, CDR1 is MGHDK, CDR2 SYGVNS. The CDR3 nucleotides are TGTGCCAGCAGTGAATTCCCCAAGCCCAGTACCGGGGAGCTGTTTTTT. Encoded protein: CASSEFPKPSTGELFF.

The chain links TRBV19 to TRBJ1-5; 10 nucleotides match TRBD1. Germline V CDR1 and CDR2: LNHDA, SQIVND (reference sequence). CDR3 length equals 14 residues. The junction had 6 bases not matched to a gene; V was cut back by 5 bases and J by 8 bases. CDR3 sequence reads: CASSVRDRGKPQHF. The DNA for the CDR3 is TGTGCCAGTAGTGTCCGGGACAGGGGTAAGCCCCAGCATTTT.

This clonotype was seen a few times. The V call is TRBV7-9, the J call TRBJ1-1; D unclear. The ends were cut back, 5 bases at V and 1 base at J, with 11 bases in the middle. This CDR3 contains 14 residues. Germline-derived CDR1 and CDR2 are SEHNR and FQNEAQ (reference sequence). CDR3 sequence reads: CASSPITGNTEAFF. CDR3 bases: TGTGCCAGCAGCCCTATCACCGGGAACACTGAAGCTTTCTTT.

The genes are TRBV7-2 and TRBJ2-2, with D perhaps TRBD2 (5 bases). V was cut by 5 bases and J by 4 bases, with 11 bases left in between. Germline V CDR1 and CDR2: SGHTA, FQGNSA. The CDR3 loop spans 14 amino acids. The CDR3 DNA sequence: TGTGCCAGCAGCACTCAGCGGAGCACCGGGGAGCTGTTTTTT. This gives the protein CASSTQRSTGELFF. Filled out from reference TRBV7-2 and TRBJ2-2, the complete variable domain reads GAGVSQSPSNKVTEKGKDVELRCDPISGHTALYWYRQSLGQGLEFLIYFQGNSAPDKSGLPSDRFSAERTGGSVSTLTIQRTQQEDSAVYLCASSTQRSTGELFFGEGSRLTVL.

J is TRBJ1-1 and V is TRBV5-5, with D uncertain. The CDR3 is made up of 14 amino acids. The germline gives CDR1 SGHKS, CDR2 YYEKEE (reference sequence). Trimming took off 2 bases at V and 3 bases at J, with 11 bases between the two ends. This chain's CDR3 is CASSLRVEDTEAFF. DNA for the CDR3: TGTGCCAGCAGCTTAAGGGTTGAGGACACTGAAGCTTTCTTT.

The chain combines TRBV4-3 with TRBJ2-1; 9 bases line up with TRBD2. Trimming at V came to 3 bases and at J to 6 bases, leaving 9 bases not matched to a gene. The CDR3 has 16 residues. From germline, CDR1 is LGHNA and CDR2 YSLEER. The CDR3 nucleotides read TGCGCCAGCAGCCACAGACCTAGCGGGGCCCTCAATGAGCAGTTCTTC. Protein sequence: CASSHRPSGALNEQFF.

This clonotype was picked up a small number of times. The J gene is TRBJ2-1, the V gene TRBV19; 9 positions match TRBD2. V shed 7 bases, J shed 7 bases, and the junction held 2 bases outside the gene matches. From germline, CDR1 is LNHDA and CDR2 SQIVND (reference sequence). The CDR3 length is 12 residues. The CDR3 protein is CASTSGGNEQFF. The CDR3 DNA follows: TGTGCCAGTACAAGCGGGGGGAATGAGCAGTTCTTC.

This clonotype was counted between two and nine times. The V and J genes are TRBV27 and TRBJ2-3, with TRBD1 as a possible D gene (6 bases). Germline lookup yields CDR1 MNHEY and CDR2 SMNVEV (reference sequence). Between the trimmed V and J ends, which lost 3 bases and 3 bases, there was a span of 13 bases. The CDR3 is 15 residues long. The CDR3 is CASSFRVGGTDTQYF. The DNA of the CDR3 is TGTGCCAGCAGTTTCAGGGTAGGGGGAACAGATACGCAGTATTTT.

The chain carries TRBV28 and TRBJ1-5, with D possibly TRBD1 on 6 matching bases. In germline, CDR1 is MDHEN, CDR2 SYDVKM. Trimming pared 7 bases from V and 5 bases from J, leaving 15 bases between. There are 14 residues in the CDR3. The CDR3 DNA is TGTGCCAGCAAGCGAGGGGGACAAGATCAGCCCCAGCATTTT. Residues: CASKRGGQDQPQHF.

CDR3 sequence reads: CASSPEKLALVNEQFF. CDR3 nucleotides: TGTGCCAGCAGTCCCGAAAAACTAGCTCTCGTCAATGAGCAGTTCTTC. The rearrangement links TRBV12-3 or TRBV12-4 to TRBJ2-1, with D possibly TRBD2 on 6 matching bases. The CDR3 runs to 16 residues. V was shortened by 5 bases and J by 6 bases, with 20 bases between the two germline ends.

CDR3 bases: TGCAGTGCCGAACTAGCGGGGGGCCACTCCCGGTTCCCAGATACGCAGTATTTT. Its protein is CSAELAGGHSRFPDTQYF. The rearrangement uses TRBV20-1 and TRBJ2-3; 12 bases fit TRBD2. Germline CDR1 DFQATT, CDR2 SNEGSKA (reference sequence). The CDR3 spans 18 residues. Unmatched junction bases numbered 17, after V lost 6 bases and J lost 4 bases.

The chain recombines TRBV20-1 with TRBJ1-2; maybe TRBD1 (6 bases). The CDR3 runs to 13 residues. Trimming took off 5 bases at V and 4 bases at J, with 14 bases between the two ends. Germline V gene data show CDR1 as DFQATT and CDR2 as SNEGSKA (reference sequence). The CDR3, as DNA: TGCAGTGCTGACAGGAAGCAAGGCTATGGCTACACCTTC. This encodes CSADRKQGYGYTF.

The chain employs TRBV20-1 and TRBJ2-2, with a tentative D call TRBD2 (5 bases). The length of the CDR3 is 13 residues. The germline V gene has CDR1 DFQATT and CDR2 SNEGSKA (reference sequence). The V gene lost 7 bases and the J gene lost 5 bases, with 14 bases spanning the gap. As DNA, the CDR3 is TGCAGTGGGACGCCAACGGGGACCGGGGAGCTGTTTTTT. Translating it yields CSGTPTGTGELFF.

The rearrangement links TRBV6-5 to TRBJ2-7, with TRBD2 matching 13 bases. Germline lookup yields CDR1 MNHEY and CDR2 SVGAGI. The CDR3 runs 18 residues. V shed 6 bases, J shed 1 base, and the junction held 12 bases outside the gene matches. CDR3 in amino acids: CASSPRGLAGTVSYEQYF. DNA of the CDR3: TGTGCCAGCAGCCCAAGGGGACTAGCGGGGACCGTTTCCTACGAGCAGTACTTC.

This clonotype was detected ten times or more. The chain uses TRBV3-1 and TRBJ2-3, with 9 bases aligning to TRBD2. The V and J ends lost 1 base and 6 bases, in that order; junction bases with no gene match: 11. This CDR3 comprises 17 residues. The germline V gene has CDR1 LGHDT and CDR2 YNNKEL (reference sequence). For the CDR3, the DNA is TGTGCCAGCAGCCAAGTTAGCGGGGGCTTGGGTTTGGATACGCAGTATTTT. Translating gives CASSQVSGGLGLDTQYF.

This clonotype was seen repeatedly, ten times or more. V gene TRBV7-6 combines with J gene TRBJ2-7; 14 positions match TRBD2. From germline, CDR1 is SGHVS and CDR2 FNYEAQ. This CDR3 contains 17 residues. V lost 5 bases to trimming and J lost 5 bases; unmatched junction nucleotides: 11. In nucleotides, the CDR3 is TGTGCCAGCAGCCCTCCCGGGACTAGCGGGAGTCCCCACGAGCAGTACTTC. Its protein is CASSPPGTSGSPHEQYF.

This clonotype has only a few counts. The rearrangement joins TRBV11-2 to TRBJ2-5; TRBD2 agrees at 12 bases. The J segment lost 5 bases and the V segment lost 5 bases, leaving 9 bases of the junction unmatched. This CDR3 comprises 16 residues. Germline V gene data show CDR1 as SGHAT and CDR2 as FQNNGV. CDR3 coding DNA: TGTGCCAGCAGCGACCCAAGGCTAGCGGGAGGGGAGACCCAGTACTTC. Encoded protein: CASSDPRLAGGETQYF.

A few counts support this clonotype. The rearrangement joins TRBV2 to TRBJ2-3; the D gene is possibly TRBD2 (5 bases). CDR1 SNHLY and CDR2 FYNNEI come from the germline V gene. V was pared by 8 bases and J by 5 bases, with 14 bases between. The CDR3 spans 13 residues. As DNA, the CDR3 is TGTGCCAGCCAGCTTGGACTCAGAGATACGCAGTATTTT. This encodes CASQLGLRDTQYF.

This clonotype showed up just a few times. V usage is TRBV7-6 and J usage is TRBJ2-3; D not certain. Germline values: CDR1 SGHVS, CDR2 FNYEAQ. V lost 2 bases and J 0 bases, leaving 15 bases between the germline ends. This CDR3 is built from 17 residues. The CDR3 region is CASSLKEGETSTDTQYF. The CDR3 DNA follows: TGTGCCAGCAGCTTAAAAGAAGGAGAAACTAGCACAGATACGCAGTATTTT.

This clonotype came up many times. The rearrangement uses TRBV7-9 and TRBJ1-1; D is ambiguous. CDR3 length: 15 residues. Trimming shortened V by 5 bases and J by 2 bases, and 15 bases separated the two germline ends. In germline, CDR1 is SEHNR, CDR2 FQNEAQ (reference sequence). CDR3 protein: CASSPAPYLNTEAFF. In DNA form, the CDR3 reads TGTGCCAGCAGCCCAGCCCCCTACCTAAACACTGAAGCTTTCTTT.

The rearrangement joins TRBV3-1 to TRBJ1-1; the D is unclear. Per the germline V gene, CDR1 is LGHDT and CDR2 is YNNKEL (reference sequence). The ends were cut back, 4 bases at V and 1 base at J, with 10 bases in the middle. This CDR3 spans 14 amino acids. Here the CDR3 reads CASSRGLQNTEAFF. CDR3 nucleotides: TGTGCCAGCAGCCGAGGACTGCAGAACACTGAAGCTTTCTTT.

The chain recombines TRBV12-3 or TRBV12-4 with TRBJ1-3; D is undetermined. V gave up 1 base and J gave up 0 bases, with 10 bases separating them. This CDR3 has 16 amino acids. CDR3 nucleotide sequence: TGTGCCAGCAGTTTAGGGCAGTCAAGCTCTGGAAACACCATATATTTT. Translating gives CASSLGQSSSGNTIYF.

This clonotype was counted only a few times. The chain uses TRBV7-2 and TRBJ1-1, with TRBD1 as a possible D gene (5 bases). The V gene's germline CDR1 is SGHTA and CDR2 FQGNSA. CDR3 length equals 12 residues. V was pared by 8 bases and J by 11 bases, with 18 bases between. CDR3 loop: CASLWGRGRAFF. The CDR3 DNA reads as TGTGCCAGCCTCTGGGGGAGGGGAAGGGCTTTCTTT. Looking up the rest from reference TRBV7-2 and TRBJ1-1 gives the full variable domain: GAGVSQSPSNKVTEKGKDVELRCDPISGHTALYWYRQSLGQGLEFLIYFQGNSAPDKSGLPSDRFSAERTGGSVSTLTIQRTQQEDSAVYLCASLWGRGRAFFGQGTRLTVV.

This clonotype was counted once. The chain combines TRBV12-3 or TRBV12-4 with TRBJ1-6, with D hard to call. This CDR3 has 12 amino acids. V lost 3 bases and J lost 9, with 6 bases in between. CDR3 residues: CASSFGVSPLHF. The CDR3 bases are TGTGCCAGCAGTTTCGGGGTTTCACCCCTCCACTTT.

The chain links TRBV11-2 to TRBJ2-3, with unresolved D. Germline lookup yields CDR1 SGHAT and CDR2 FQNNGV. The CDR3 consists of 16 residues. V lost 6 bases to trimming and J lost 0 bases, with 16 bases between them. CDR3 in amino acids: CASRGLHGESTDTQYF. CDR3 in DNA: TGTGCCAGCAGGGGTCTGCATGGAGAGAGCACAGATACGCAGTATTTT.

The CDR3 is CASSSHGGRPYEQYF. The CDR3 DNA sequence: TGTGCCAGCAGCTCCCATGGGGGGCGGCCATACGAGCAGTACTTC. The rearrangement links TRBV7-6 to TRBJ2-7; D may correspond to TRBD1 or TRBD2 (6 bases each). This CDR3 is 15 amino acids long. Germline-derived CDR1 and CDR2 are SGHVS and FNYEAQ. V was cut by 4 bases and J by 4 bases, with 17 bases left in between. The full variable domain, its missing parts supplied by reference TRBV7-6 and TRBJ2-7, is GAGVSQSPRYKVTKRGQDVALRCDPISGHVSLYWYRQALGQGPEFLTYFNYEAQQDKSGLPNDRFSAERPEGSISTLTIQRTEQRDSAMYRCASSSHGGRPYEQYFGPGTRLTVT.

The chain recombines TRBV5-1 with TRBJ1-1, with D uncertain. Germline CDR1 is SGHRS and CDR2 is YFSETQ. V was pared by 3 bases and J by 3 bases, with 12 bases between. CDR3 size: 14 residues. This CDR3 is CASSSTGWDTEAFF. CDR3 sequence (DNA): TGCGCCAGCAGCTCCACGGGCTGGGACACTGAAGCTTTCTTT.

This clonotype was seen many times. The CDR3 reads CASSLGAGPHEQYF. The CDR3 DNA is TGTGCCAGCAGCTTAGGGGCAGGGCCTCACGAGCAGTACTTC. The chain combines TRBV7-2 with TRBJ2-7, with a tentative D call TRBD1 (5 bases). CDR1 and CDR2 from the germline V gene are SGHTA and FQGNSA. CDR3 size: 14 residues. Trimming removed 1 base from V and 5 bases from J, with 12 bases in between.

This clonotype appeared many times. This rearrangement joins TRBV7-2 to TRBJ2-3; 11 bases line up with TRBD2. J was trimmed by 5 bases and V by 5 bases; bases with no gene match: 9. Per germline, CDR1 SGHTA and CDR2 FQGNSA. The CDR3 length is 16 residues. CDR3 amino acids: CASSRLLAGAGDTQYF. CDR3 bases: TGTGCCAGCAGCCGGCTACTAGCGGGAGCTGGAGATACGCAGTATTTT.

This chain uses TRBV12-3 or TRBV12-4 with TRBJ1-5; D remains unclear. The V end was cut by 2 bases, the J end by 0 bases, with 20 bases between. The CDR3 consists of 19 residues. CDR3 bases: TGTGCCAGCAGTTTAAGGGTCCGGGGTATAGGTTATAGCAATCAGCCCCAGCATTTT. It is translated as CASSLRVRGIGYSNQPQHF.